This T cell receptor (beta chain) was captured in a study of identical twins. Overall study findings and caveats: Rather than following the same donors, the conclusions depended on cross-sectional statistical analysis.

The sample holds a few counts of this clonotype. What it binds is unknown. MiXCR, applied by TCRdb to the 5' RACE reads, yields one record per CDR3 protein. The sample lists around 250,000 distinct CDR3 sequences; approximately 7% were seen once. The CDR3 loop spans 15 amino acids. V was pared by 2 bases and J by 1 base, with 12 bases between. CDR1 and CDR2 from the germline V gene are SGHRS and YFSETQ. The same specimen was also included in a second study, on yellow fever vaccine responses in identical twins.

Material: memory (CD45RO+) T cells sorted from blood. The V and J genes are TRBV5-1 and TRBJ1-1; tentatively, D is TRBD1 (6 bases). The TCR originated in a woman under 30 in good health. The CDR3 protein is CASSFSGTKNTEAFF. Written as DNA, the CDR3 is TGCGCCAGCAGCTTCTCCGGGACAAAGAACACTGAAGCTTTCTTT.